These T cell receptor beta chains were read from a single sample in a study of blood T cell repertoires in COVID-19. Data came from immunoSEQ multiplex PCR; TCRdb stores just in-frame clones and leaves some out. The data show 390,000 or so clones, approximately 87% seen once. The sample comprised peripheral blood. The receptors derive from a woman aged 25 to 39 with COVID-19, enrolled during active disease. CDR3s include the opening cysteine and the closing phenylalanine or tryptophan. Fields, in order: V gene, D gene, J gene, clone size, CDR3 protein, CDR3 DNA. A D gene is named only where the DNA matches it firmly. Part of the rows lack a size; the others show once, few, many or a class for expanded clones.

v_gene: TRBV5-8
d_gene: NA
j_gene: TRBJ2-2
abundance: NA
CDR3aa: CASSLLHPNTGELFF
CDR3nt: TGTGCCAGCAGCTTGTTACACCCGAACACCGGGGAGCTGTTTTTT

v_gene: TRBV28
d_gene: TRBD2
j_gene: TRBJ2-3
abundance: NA
CDR3aa: CASSLFGEGRSDTQYF
CDR3nt: TGTGCCAGCAGTTTGTTTGGGGAGGGCCGGTCAGATACGCAGTATTTT

v_gene: TRBV28
d_gene: NA
j_gene: TRBJ1-5
abundance: NA
CDR3aa: CASSHPQGSGYQPQHF
CDR3nt: TGTGCCAGCAGTCATCCACAAGGGAGTGGGTATCAGCCCCAGCATTTT

v_gene: TRBV7-9
d_gene: TRBD1
j_gene: TRBJ2-1
abundance: NA
CDR3aa: CASSSPRRTGQDNEQFF
CDR3nt: TGTGCCAGCAGCTCCCCTCGACGGACAGGGCAAGACAATGAGCAGTTCTTC

v_gene: TRBV5-6
d_gene: NA
j_gene: TRBJ2-7
abundance: NA
CDR3aa: CASSRVQGEQYF
CDR3nt: TGTGCCAGCAGTCGGGTCCAGGGCGAGCAGTACTTC

v_gene: TRBV19
d_gene: NA
j_gene: TRBJ1-5
abundance: NA
CDR3aa: CASSGDSYSNQPQHF
CDR3nt: TGTGCCAGTAGCGGCGACAGCTATAGCAATCAGCCCCAGCATTTT

v_gene: TRBV5-1
d_gene: TRBD1
j_gene: TRBJ2-1
abundance: NA
CDR3aa: CASSRTGEGEQFF
CDR3nt: TGCGCCAGCAGTAGGACAGGGGAGGGTGAGCAGTTCTTC

v_gene: TRBV9
d_gene: TRBD2
j_gene: TRBJ2-7
abundance: NA
CDR3aa: CASSPGTSGYEQYF
CDR3nt: TGTGCCAGCAGCCCCGGGACTAGCGGCTACGAGCAGTACTTC

v_gene: TRBV7-2
d_gene: TRBD1
j_gene: TRBJ1-2
abundance: NA
CDR3aa: CASSPGGTGAGTYGYTF
CDR3nt: TGTGCCAGCAGCCCAGGGGGGACAGGGGCTGGAACCTATGGCTACACCTTC

v_gene: TRBV28
d_gene: TRBD1
j_gene: TRBJ2-3
abundance: NA
CDR3aa: CASSSGQVTRDTQYF
CDR3nt: TGTGCCAGCAGTTCTGGACAGGTTACGCGAGATACGCAGTATTTT

v_gene: TRBV21-1
d_gene: NA
j_gene: TRBJ2-5
abundance: NA
CDR3aa: CASSKGYRDREETQYF
CDR3nt: TGTGCCAGCAGCAAAGGGTATCGGGACAGAGAAGAGACCCAGTACTTC

v_gene: TRBV18
d_gene: TRBD1
j_gene: TRBJ2-5
abundance: NA
CDR3aa: CASSPGDRDETQYF
CDR3nt: TGTGCCAGCTCACCAGGGGACAGGGATGAGACCCAGTACTTC

v_gene: TRBV24-1
d_gene: NA
j_gene: TRBJ2-2
abundance: NA
CDR3aa: CATSRRAKAGELFF
CDR3nt: TGTGCCACCAGCAGGCGGGCAAAGGCGGGGGAGCTGTTTTTT

v_gene: TRBV6-4
d_gene: NA
j_gene: TRBJ2-1
abundance: NA
CDR3aa: CASKAGPGPNEQFF
CDR3nt: TGTGCCAGTAAGGCGGGGCCAGGGCCTAATGAGCAGTTCTTC

v_gene: TRBV6-4
d_gene: TRBD2
j_gene: TRBJ2-5
abundance: NA
CDR3aa: CASSEVSGNQETQYF
CDR3nt: TGTGCCAGCAGTGAGGTTAGCGGGAACCAAGAGACCCAGTACTTC

v_gene: TRBV25-1
d_gene: TRBD1
j_gene: TRBJ2-2
abundance: NA
CDR3aa: CASSEGQGWAGELFF
CDR3nt: TGTGCCAGCAGTGAAGGACAGGGGTGGGCCGGGGAGCTGTTTTTT

v_gene: TRBV9
d_gene: TRBD2
j_gene: TRBJ2-5
abundance: NA
CDR3aa: CASSAQGRLAGVGETQYF
CDR3nt: TGTGCCAGCAGCGCTCAAGGGAGGCTAGCGGGAGTAGGGGAGACCCAGTACTTC

v_gene: TRBV11-1
d_gene: NA
j_gene: TRBJ2-7
abundance: NA
CDR3aa: CASSLARQAYEQYF
CDR3nt: TGTGCCAGCAGCTTAGCACGGCAGGCCTACGAGCAGTACTTC

v_gene: TRBV9
d_gene: TRBD2
j_gene: TRBJ2-1
abundance: NA
CDR3aa: CASGREVNEQFF
CDR3nt: TGTGCCAGCGGCCGGGAGGTGAATGAGCAGTTCTTC

v_gene: TRBV30
d_gene: NA
j_gene: TRBJ2-7
abundance: few
CDR3aa: CAWSFQPGEQYF
CDR3nt: TGTGCCTGGAGTTTTCAGCCAGGCGAGCAGTACTTC

v_gene: TRBV6-5
d_gene: NA
j_gene: TRBJ2-5
abundance: NA
CDR3aa: CASSYGAEETQYF
CDR3nt: TGTGCCAGCAGTTACGGAGCGGAAGAGACCCAGTACTTC

v_gene: TRBV6-6
d_gene: NA
j_gene: TRBJ2-1
abundance: NA
CDR3aa: CASSYGSGEQFF
CDR3nt: TGTGCCAGCAGTTACGGGTCAGGTGAGCAGTTCTTC

v_gene: TRBV5-6
d_gene: TRBD2
j_gene: TRBJ2-2
abundance: NA
CDR3aa: CASSPRAGEGTGELFF
CDR3nt: TGTGCCAGCAGCCCCCGAGCGGGAGAGGGGACCGGGGAGCTGTTTTTT

v_gene: TRBV5-1
d_gene: NA
j_gene: TRBJ1-1
abundance: NA
CDR3aa: CASSPSGANTEAFF
CDR3nt: TGCGCCAGCAGCCCATCAGGGGCGAACACTGAAGCTTTCTTT

v_gene: TRBV4-3
d_gene: NA
j_gene: TRBJ2-7
abundance: NA
CDR3aa: CASSQALGATYEQYF
CDR3nt: TGCGCCAGCAGCCAGGCCTTAGGAGCCACCTACGAGCAGTACTTC

v_gene: TRBV25-1
d_gene: NA
j_gene: TRBJ1-5
abundance: NA
CDR3aa: CASSETGDQPQHF
CDR3nt: TGTGCCAGCAGTGAGACAGGCGATCAGCCCCAGCATTTT

v_gene: TRBV6-5
d_gene: NA
j_gene: TRBJ1-3
abundance: NA
CDR3aa: CASSYSYVPENTIYF
CDR3nt: TGTGCCAGCAGTTACAGCTACGTACCCGAAAACACCATATATTTT

v_gene: TRBV5-4
d_gene: TRBD2
j_gene: TRBJ2-7
abundance: NA
CDR3aa: CASSWTGRVEQYF
CDR3nt: TGTGCCAGCAGCTGGACGGGGAGGGTCGAGCAGTACTTC

v_gene: TRBV12-3/TRBV12-4
d_gene: NA
j_gene: TRBJ1-2
abundance: NA
CDR3aa: CASSARTDGYTF
CDR3nt: TGTGCCAGCAGTGCCAGGACAGATGGCTACACCTTC

v_gene: TRBV4-1
d_gene: TRBD1
j_gene: TRBJ1-2
abundance: NA
CDR3aa: CASSPGGDRRGYTF
CDR3nt: TGCGCCAGCAGCCCCGGCGGGGACAGGCGGGGCTACACCTTC

v_gene: TRBV7-2
d_gene: NA
j_gene: TRBJ2-5
abundance: NA
CDR3aa: CASSLSQGGGSETQYF
CDR3nt: TGTGCCAGCAGCTTGTCCCAGGGCGGAGGGTCAGAGACCCAGTACTTC

v_gene: TRBV5-3
d_gene: NA
j_gene: TRBJ1-5
abundance: many
CDR3aa: CARSLDRAGQPQHF
CDR3nt: TGTGCCAGAAGCTTGGACAGGGCGGGTCAGCCCCAGCATTTT

v_gene: TRBV11-2
d_gene: TRBD1
j_gene: TRBJ2-2
abundance: NA
CDR3aa: CASSLTGHTGELFF
CDR3nt: TGTGCCAGCAGCTTGACAGGGCACACCGGGGAGCTGTTTTTT

v_gene: TRBV19
d_gene: TRBD1
j_gene: TRBJ2-1
abundance: NA
CDR3aa: CASSNGDRGKYEQFF
CDR3nt: TGTGCCAGTAGTAACGGGGACAGGGGGAAGTATGAGCAGTTCTTC

v_gene: TRBV2
d_gene: TRBD2
j_gene: TRBJ2-5
abundance: NA
CDR3aa: CASSGTSQETQYF
CDR3nt: TGTGCCAGCAGTGGGACTAGCCAGGAGACCCAGTACTTC

v_gene: TRBV6-1
d_gene: NA
j_gene: TRBJ2-7
abundance: NA
CDR3aa: CASSELTTLREQYF
CDR3nt: TGTGCCAGCAGTGAACTGACTACCCTCAGGGAGCAGTACTTC

v_gene: TRBV10-1
d_gene: NA
j_gene: TRBJ2-7
abundance: NA
CDR3aa: CASSDGGSSYEQYF
CDR3nt: TGCGCCAGCAGTGACGGAGGTAGTTCCTACGAGCAGTACTTC

v_gene: TRBV28
d_gene: TRBD1
j_gene: TRBJ1-5
abundance: NA
CDR3aa: CASRSGQHYNQPQHF
CDR3nt: TGTGCCAGCAGATCGGGACAGCACTACAATCAGCCCCAGCATTTT

v_gene: TRBV30
d_gene: NA
j_gene: TRBJ2-7
abundance: NA
CDR3aa: CAWSVGDYEQYF
CDR3nt: TGTGCCTGGAGTGTAGGGGACTACGAGCAGTACTTC